Listed below are T cell receptor beta chains from one sample, sequenced in a study of shared clonotypes between healthy human individuals. Sequenced by immunoSEQ multiplex PCR; TCRdb stores in-frame clones only, minus some. The sample yields about 2.2 million clones, about 92% seen once. The sequencing input was naive CD8+ T cells from PBMCs. Source of these receptors: a man younger than 35 in good health. Some clones in this sample may be carry-over from other donors' samples. Each CDR3 is given with its conserved first and last residue. A D gene is named only where the DNA matches it firmly.

d_call | v_call | cdr3_aa
. | TRBV6-1 | CASSEESLSWANYGYTF
. | TRBV28 | CATSDRSSANEKLFF
. | TRBV18 | CASSPRRGDTEAFF
. | TRBV19 | CASSSKHLDEAFF
TRBD2 | TRBV28 | CASSFRGLAGGEQYF
. | TRBV10-3 | CAISVRLRERAGNTIYF
TRBD2 | TRBV9 | CASSSRLAGGPGEQFF
TRBD2 | TRBV29-1 | CSARWGEGPYTGELFF
TRBD1 | TRBV7-9 | CASSLGRDRGYGYTF
TRBD1 | TRBV14 | CASSLNRDRALDTQYF
TRBD1 | TRBV5-6 | CASSGTAFLGETQYF
. | TRBV28 | CASRRALWNQPQHF
TRBD2 | TRBV6-1 | CASSEKLAGVFSEQYF
. | TRBV28 | CASSLLLGGHEQFF
. | TRBV27 | CASSLSLAGPGYGYTF
. | TRBV28 | CASSLGPWGSETQYF
TRBD1 | TRBV7-9 | CASSLGARGLTEAFF
TRBD1 | TRBV7-9 | CASSQGVAQETQYF
. | TRBV6-5 | CASSYSRREQYF
. | TRBV9 | CASSVRGRGSVETQYF
. | TRBV7-8 | CASSWGGYTEAFF
. | TRBV28 | CASSRVNTGELFF
TRBD1 | TRBV9 | CASSPWTGTGETQYF
. | TRBV7-2 | CASSFLYEQYF
TRBD1 | TRBV18 | CASSTDRGATNEKLFF
. | TRBV30 | CAWSGPGAGNQPQHF
TRBD2 | TRBV7-8 | CASSLQAPPRLADYNEQFF
. | TRBV4-2 | CASSQDMRYQSVTGELFF
. | TRBV13 | CASRQTPLGGGHDDEQFF
TRBD2 | TRBV6-1 | CASSEGLASYNEQFF
. | TRBV4-1 | CASSFRFGDTQYF
. | TRBV7-4 | CASSALGGPPLNQPQHF
. | TRBV7-8 | CASSSTGNSNYGYTF
. | TRBV7-9 | CASSYDGLFTGELFF
. | TRBV7-2 | CASSWRGTEAFF